This entry lists 9 T cell receptor beta chains sequenced from one sample in a study of post-analysis software for immune sequencing data (dated by TCRdb to between 2015 and 2016). These receptors have no known antigen. Receptor amplification or capture employed PCR. TCRdb lists the instrument as Illumina HiSeq 2500. Unique molecular identifiers were incorporated into TCR beta cDNA libraries to reduce PCR and sequencing biases. Using fastp trimming at Q25 and MiXCR clonotype assembly, TCRdb reanalyzed the public sequencing data and kept in-frame beta chains. Records with the same CDR3 protein are collapsed into one entry carrying the most frequent genes and DNA. The sample table shows roughly 620,000 distinct CDR3 sequences, and around 44% are seen once. Over 1.5% of the sample is taken by the ten largest. Here is what the overall study found, with its caveats: Significantly higher frequencies in patients than in controls were found for roughly 5 TRBV segments, including TRBV5-6, TRBV5-1 and TRBV20-1.

The material sequenced was blood. Receptors originate from a girl aged 10 to 17 with multiple sclerosis.

The chain uses TRBV7-3 and TRBJ2-5; D ambiguous. V was pared by 0 bases and J by 6 bases, with 8 bases between. CDR1 is SGHTA and CDR2 is FQGTGA in the germline V gene. CDR3 length: 13 residues. The CDR3 loop is CASSLTRGQTQYF. Here the CDR3 DNA reads TGTGCCAGCAGCTTAACCCGTGGGCAGACCCAGTACTTC.

V gene TRBV29-1 combines with J gene TRBJ1-1; possible D gene TRBD1, 6 bases. V was pared by 2 bases and J by 1 base, with 8 bases between. The length of the CDR3 is 13 residues. The germline V gene has CDR1 SQVTM and CDR2 ANQGSEA. The CDR3 here is CSVEQGPNTEAFF. The CDR3 nucleotides are TGCAGCGTTGAACAGGGGCCGAACACTGAAGCTTTCTTT.

The CDR3 DNA follows: TGTGCCAGCAGTTTAAGTCAGGGGTTATCCAATGAGCAGTTCTTC. Amino acids: CASSLSQGLSNEQFF. The chain combines TRBV28 with TRBJ2-1; D might be TRBD1 (6 bases). The CDR3 extends over 15 amino acids. CDR1 is MDHEN and CDR2 is SYDVKM in the germline V gene. Trimming took 2 bases from V and 6 from J, leaving 14 bases between them.

The rearrangement joins TRBV5-1 to TRBJ2-4; D gene ambiguous. V was trimmed by 2 bases and J by 2 bases, leaving 8 bases between them. Germline V CDR1 and CDR2: SGHRS, YFSETQ. The CDR3 has 14 residues. The CDR3 DNA is TGCGCCAGCAGCTTTGGCCAAACCAAAAACATTCAGTACTTC. It encodes CASSFGQTKNIQYF. Supplemented by reference TRBV5-1 and TRBJ2-4, the full variable domain reads KAGVTQTPRYLIKTRGQQVTLSCSPISGHRSVSWYQQTPGQGLQFLFEYFSETQRNKGNFPGRFSGRQFSNSRSEMNVSTLELGDSALYLCASSFGQTKNIQYFGAGTRLSVL.

This sequence joins TRBV7-6 and TRBJ1-1; D gene unclear. The CDR3 spans 16 residues. The ends were cut back, 0 bases at V and 1 base at J, with 12 bases in the middle. The germline V gene encodes CDR1 SGHVS and CDR2 FNYEAQ. CDR3 coding DNA: TGTGCCAGCAGCTTAGCGCTCGCTCAGAAGAACACTGAAGCTTTCTTT. Amino acids: CASSLALAQKNTEAFF.

This clonotype appeared a few times. This sequence joins TRBV5-8 and TRBJ2-7; perhaps TRBD2 as D (5 bases). V lost 0 bases and J lost 1, with 17 bases in between. The CDR3 runs 17 residues. Germline assignment: CDR1 SGHTS and CDR2 YDEGEE. CDR3 sequence (DNA): TGTGCCAGCAGCTTGGTGGTAGCGACAATTCTTTCCTACGAGCAGTACTTC. This gives the protein CASSLVVATILSYEQYF.

The table lists this clonotype with a few counts. The rearrangement links TRBV5-1 to TRBJ2-4; 8 nucleotides align to TRBD2. Germline V lookup: CDR1 SGHRS, CDR2 YFSETQ. Trimming took 4 bases from V and 13 from J; bases not matched to a gene: 16. The CDR3 covers 15 residues. CDR3 sequence: CASSAGTRTLNEQYF. CDR3 sequence (DNA): TGCGCCAGCAGCGCCGGGACTAGGACCCTTAATGAGCAGTACTTC.

This clonotype has a handful of counts. The chain employs TRBV7-9 and TRBJ2-7, with 8 bases fitting TRBD1. The junction had 8 bases not matched to a gene; V was cut back by 5 bases and J by 2 bases. The CDR3 has 15 residues. From germline, CDR1 is SEHNR and CDR2 FQNEAQ (reference sequence). CDR3 loop: CASSPGDRQTYEQYF. The CDR3 nucleotides read TGTGCCAGCAGCCCCGGGGACAGGCAGACCTACGAGCAGTACTTC.

CDR3 coding DNA: TGTGCCAGCAGCGTAGGTCAAGGGGACCTCTACAATGAGCAGTTCTTC. Protein product: CASSVGQGDLYNEQFF. The chain carries TRBV9 and TRBJ2-1; D possibly uses TRBD1 or TRBD2 (5 bases each). The length of the CDR3 is 16 residues. The V gene's germline CDR1 is SGDLS and CDR2 YYNGEE. Between the trimmed V and J ends, which lost 0 bases and 3 bases, there was a span of 13 bases.